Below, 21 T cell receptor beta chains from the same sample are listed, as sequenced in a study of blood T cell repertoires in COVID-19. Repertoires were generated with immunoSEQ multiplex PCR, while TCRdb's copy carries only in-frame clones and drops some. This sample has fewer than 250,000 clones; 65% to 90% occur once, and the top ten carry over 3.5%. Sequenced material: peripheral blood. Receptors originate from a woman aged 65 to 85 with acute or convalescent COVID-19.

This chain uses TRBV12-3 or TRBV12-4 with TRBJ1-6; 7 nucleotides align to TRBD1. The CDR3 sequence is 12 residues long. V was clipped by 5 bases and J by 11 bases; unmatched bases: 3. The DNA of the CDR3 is TGTGCCAGCAGTGTTACAGGGGCACCCCTCCACTTT. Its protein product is CASSVTGAPLHF.

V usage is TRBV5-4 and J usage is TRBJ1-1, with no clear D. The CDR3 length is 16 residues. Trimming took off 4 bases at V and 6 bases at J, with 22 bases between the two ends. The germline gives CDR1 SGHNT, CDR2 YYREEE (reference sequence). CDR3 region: CASSLDLPTVPSEAFF. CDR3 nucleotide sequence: TGTGCCAGCAGCCTCGACCTTCCAACAGTCCCTTCTGAAGCTTTCTTT.

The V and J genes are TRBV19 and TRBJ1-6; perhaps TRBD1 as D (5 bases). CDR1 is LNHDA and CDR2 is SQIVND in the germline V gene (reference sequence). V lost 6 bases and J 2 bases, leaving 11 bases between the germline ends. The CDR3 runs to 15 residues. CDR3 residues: CASRGGTAYNSPLHF. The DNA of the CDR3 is TGTGCCAGTAGAGGAGGGACGGCCTATAATTCACCCCTCCACTTT.

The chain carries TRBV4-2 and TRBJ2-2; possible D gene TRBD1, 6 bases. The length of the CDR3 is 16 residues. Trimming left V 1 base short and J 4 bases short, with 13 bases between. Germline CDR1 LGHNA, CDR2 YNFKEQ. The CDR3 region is CASSQGYRVGTGELFF. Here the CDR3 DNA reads TGTGCCAGCAGCCAAGGGTACAGGGTTGGCACCGGGGAGCTGTTTTTT.

CDR3 sequence reads: CASSGQVYEQYF. CDR3 nucleotide sequence: TGTGCCAGCTCAGGACAGGTCTACGAGCAGTACTTC. The chain employs TRBV28 and TRBJ2-7, with 7 bases identical to TRBD1. The germline gives CDR1 MDHEN, CDR2 SYDVKM. V was clipped by 8 bases and J by 3 bases; unmatched bases: 4. The CDR3 is 12 amino acids. Together with reference TRBV28 and TRBJ2-7, the CDR3 gives the full variable domain: DVKVTQSSRYLVKRTGEKVFLECVQDMDHENMFWYRQDPGLGLRLIYFSYDVKMKEKGDIPEGYSVSREKKERFSLILESASTNQTSMYLCASSGQVYEQYFGPGTRLTVT.

The CDR3 region is CASSLGGQVVTEAFF. In DNA, the CDR3 is TGTGCCAGCAGCTTAGGTGGACAGGTAGTCACTGAAGCTTTCTTT. The V gene is TRBV7-2, the J gene TRBJ1-1, with 7 bases that match TRBD1. From germline, CDR1 is SGHTA and CDR2 FQGNSA. The CDR3 contains 15 residues. V gave up 1 base and J gave up 4 bases; unmatched junction bases: 6.

The CDR3: CASSEHTGVYGYTF. DNA for the CDR3: TGTGCCAGCAGTGAACACACAGGGGTGTATGGCTACACCTTC. The genes are TRBV6-1 and TRBJ1-2, with TRBD1 matching 7 bases. The junction had 5 bases not matched to a gene; V was cut back by 2 bases and J by 5 bases. This CDR3 is built from 14 residues. Germline lookup yields CDR1 MNHNS and CDR2 SASEGT.

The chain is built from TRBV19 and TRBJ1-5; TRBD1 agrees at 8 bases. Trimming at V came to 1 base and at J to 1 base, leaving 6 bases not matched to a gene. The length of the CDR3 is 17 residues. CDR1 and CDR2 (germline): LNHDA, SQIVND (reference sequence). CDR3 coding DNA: TGTGCCAGTAGTATAGGGTCAGGGGGCACAAGCAATCAGCCCCAGCATTTT. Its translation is CASSIGSGGTSNQPQHF.

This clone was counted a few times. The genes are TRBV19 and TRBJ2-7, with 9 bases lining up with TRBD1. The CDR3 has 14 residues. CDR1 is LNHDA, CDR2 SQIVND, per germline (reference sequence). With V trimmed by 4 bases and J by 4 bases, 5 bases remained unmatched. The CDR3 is CASSTRDRVYEQYF. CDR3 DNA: TGTGCCAGTAGTACCAGGGACAGGGTATACGAGCAGTACTTC.

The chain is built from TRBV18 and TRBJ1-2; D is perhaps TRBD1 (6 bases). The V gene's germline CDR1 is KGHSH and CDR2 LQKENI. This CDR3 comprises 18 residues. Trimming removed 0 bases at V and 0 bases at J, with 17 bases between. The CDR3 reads CASSPPVGAGDSNYGYTF. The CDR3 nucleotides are TGTGCCAGCTCACCACCGGTGGGGGCAGGAGATTCTAACTATGGCTACACCTTC.

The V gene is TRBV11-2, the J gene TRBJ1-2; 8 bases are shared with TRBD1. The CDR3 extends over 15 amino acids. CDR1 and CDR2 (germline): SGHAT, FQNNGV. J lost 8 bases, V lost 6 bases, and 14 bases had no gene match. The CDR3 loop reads CASSFSTGQGGGYTF. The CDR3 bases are TGTGCCAGCAGTTTTAGTACTGGACAGGGAGGGGGCTACACCTTC.

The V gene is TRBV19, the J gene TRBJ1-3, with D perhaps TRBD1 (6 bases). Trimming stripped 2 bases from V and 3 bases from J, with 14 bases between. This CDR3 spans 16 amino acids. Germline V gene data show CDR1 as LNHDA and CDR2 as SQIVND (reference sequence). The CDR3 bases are TGTGCCAGTAGTATAATCGGACAGAGAAATGGAAACACCATATATTTT. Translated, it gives CASSIIGQRNGNTIYF.

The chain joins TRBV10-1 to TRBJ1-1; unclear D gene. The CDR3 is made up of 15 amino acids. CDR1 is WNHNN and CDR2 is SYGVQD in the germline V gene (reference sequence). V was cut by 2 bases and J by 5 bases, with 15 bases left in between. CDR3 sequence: CASSEHLGSGTEAFF. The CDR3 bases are TGCGCCAGCAGTGAGCATCTCGGGAGTGGGACTGAAGCTTTCTTT.

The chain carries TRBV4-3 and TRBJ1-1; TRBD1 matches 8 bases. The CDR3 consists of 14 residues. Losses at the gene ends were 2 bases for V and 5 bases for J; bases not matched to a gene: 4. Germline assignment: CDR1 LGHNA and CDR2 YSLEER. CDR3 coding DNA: TGCGCCAGCAGCCAATACCAGGGGGCTACTGAAGCTTTCTTT. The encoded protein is CASSQYQGATEAFF.

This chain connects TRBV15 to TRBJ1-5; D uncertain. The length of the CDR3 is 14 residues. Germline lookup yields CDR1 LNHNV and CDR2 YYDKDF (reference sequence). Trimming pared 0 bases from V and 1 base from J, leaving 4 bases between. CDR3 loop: CATSREQSNQPQHF. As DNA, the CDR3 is TGTGCCACCAGCAGAGAACAGAGCAATCAGCCCCAGCATTTT. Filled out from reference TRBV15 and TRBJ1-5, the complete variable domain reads DAMVIQNPRYQVTQFGKPVTLSCSQTLNHNVMYWYQQKSSQAPKLLFHYYDKDFNNEADTPDNFQSRRPNTSFCFLDIRSPGLGDTAMYLCATSREQSNQPQHFGDGTRLSIL.

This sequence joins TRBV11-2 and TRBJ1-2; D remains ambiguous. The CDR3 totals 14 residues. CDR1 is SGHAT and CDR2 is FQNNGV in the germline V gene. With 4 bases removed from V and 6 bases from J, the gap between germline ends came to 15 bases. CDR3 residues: CASSYLARRDGYTF. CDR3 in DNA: TGTGCCAGCAGCTACCTCGCCAGGAGGGATGGCTACACCTTC. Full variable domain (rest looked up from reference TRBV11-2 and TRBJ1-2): EAGVAQSPRYKIIEKRQSVAFWCNPISGHATLYWYQQILGQGPKLLIQFQNNGVVDDSQLPKDRFSAERLKGVDSTLKIQPAKLEDSAVYLCASSYLARRDGYTFGSGTRLTVV.

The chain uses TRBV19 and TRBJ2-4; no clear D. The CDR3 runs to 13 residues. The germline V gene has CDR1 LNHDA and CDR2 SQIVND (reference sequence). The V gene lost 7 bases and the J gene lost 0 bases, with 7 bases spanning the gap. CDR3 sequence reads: CASMGRAKNIQYF. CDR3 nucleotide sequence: TGTGCCAGTATGGGCCGAGCCAAAAACATTCAGTACTTC.

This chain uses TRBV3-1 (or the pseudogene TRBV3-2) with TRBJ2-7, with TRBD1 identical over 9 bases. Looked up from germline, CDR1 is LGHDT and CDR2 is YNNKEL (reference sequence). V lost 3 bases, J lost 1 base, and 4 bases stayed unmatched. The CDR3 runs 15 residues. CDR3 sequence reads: CASSHGTGLSYEQYF. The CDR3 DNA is TGTGCCAGCAGCCACGGGACAGGGCTTTCCTACGAGCAGTACTTC.

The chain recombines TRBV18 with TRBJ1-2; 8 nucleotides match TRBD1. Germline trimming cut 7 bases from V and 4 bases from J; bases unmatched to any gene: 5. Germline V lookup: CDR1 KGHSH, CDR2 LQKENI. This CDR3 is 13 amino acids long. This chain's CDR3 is CASLGQGIYGYTF. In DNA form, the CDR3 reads TGTGCCAGCTTAGGACAGGGCATCTATGGCTACACCTTC.

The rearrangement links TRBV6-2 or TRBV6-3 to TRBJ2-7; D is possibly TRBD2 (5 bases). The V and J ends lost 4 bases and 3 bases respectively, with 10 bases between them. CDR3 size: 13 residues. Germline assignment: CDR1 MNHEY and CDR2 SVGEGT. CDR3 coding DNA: TGTGCCAGCAGTTGGGCAGGACTCTACGAGCAGTACTTC. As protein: CASSWAGLYEQYF.

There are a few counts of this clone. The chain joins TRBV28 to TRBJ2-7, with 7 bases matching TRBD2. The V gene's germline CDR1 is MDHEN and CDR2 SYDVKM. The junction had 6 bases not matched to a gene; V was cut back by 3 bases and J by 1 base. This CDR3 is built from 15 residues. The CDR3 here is CASSFGGRGSYEQYF. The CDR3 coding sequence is TGTGCCAGCAGTTTTGGGGGGAGGGGATCCTACGAGCAGTACTTC.